The 8 T cell receptor beta chains listed next were all sequenced from one sample in a study of T cell responses to AZD1222 COVID-19 vaccine. Profiled with immunoSEQ multiplex PCR; TCRdb holds only in-frame clones, not every one. The data contain 90,000 to 110,000 clones, roughly 80% of them singletons. The sample here was peripheral blood, taken on day 0 of AZD1222 vaccination. Receptor source: an adult in good health.

This chain links TRBV5-1 with TRBJ2-7; 8 nucleotides match TRBD1. Trimming took 4 bases from V and 0 from J; bases not matched to a gene: 6. The CDR3 totals 15 residues. Germline CDR1 and CDR2: SGHRS and YFSETQ. This chain's CDR3 is CASSLGQGYSYEQYF. CDR3 in DNA: TGCGCCAGCAGCCTAGGACAGGGCTACTCCTACGAGCAGTACTTC.

The genes are TRBV5-5 and TRBJ1-1; 7 bases line up with TRBD1. CDR3 length: 16 residues. Trimming removed 4 bases from V and 0 bases from J; junction bases left unmatched: 9. Germline CDR1 and CDR2: SGHKS and YYEKEE (reference sequence). The CDR3 here is CASSPRQGRMNTEAFF. Written as DNA, the CDR3 is TGTGCCAGCAGCCCGAGACAGGGACGAATGAACACTGAAGCTTTCTTT.

The chain couples TRBV7-2 to TRBJ2-7; no definite D call. Germline CDR1 and CDR2: SGHTA and FQGNSA. CDR3 length: 12 residues. V lost 3 bases to trimming and J lost 0 bases, with 3 bases between them. In DNA, the CDR3 is TGTGCCAGCAGCTTGAGCTCCTACGAGCAGTACTTC. Translation gives CASSLSSYEQYF.

This clone was seen a single time. The chain uses TRBV7-2 and TRBJ2-7; TRBD1 is a possible D gene (6 bases). In germline, CDR1 is SGHTA, CDR2 FQGNSA. Trimming took off 2 bases at V and 0 bases at J, with 14 bases between the two ends. The CDR3 is 16 residues long. The CDR3 protein is CASSLRGKRSSYEQYF. In nucleotides, the CDR3 is TGTGCCAGCAGCTTAAGGGGGAAACGATCCTCCTACGAGCAGTACTTC.

V is TRBV6-1 and J is TRBJ1-4, with 8 positions matching TRBD1. Trimming at V came to 3 bases and at J to 6 bases, leaving 6 bases not matched to a gene. Germline V gives CDR1 MNHNS, CDR2 SASEGT. The CDR3 sequence is 15 residues long. For the CDR3, the DNA is TGTGCCAGCAGTGATCGGACAGGGTGGGATGAAAAACTGTTTTTT. Translation gives CASSDRTGWDEKLFF.

The genes are TRBV11-3 and TRBJ1-6; D unclear. CDR3 length: 13 amino acids. V was shortened by 2 bases and J by 8 bases, with 7 bases between the two germline ends. CDR1 is SGHNT, CDR2 YENEEA, per germline. CDR3 DNA sequence: TGTGCCAGCAGCTTAACGGGCGATTCACCCCTCCACTTT. Its translation is CASSLTGDSPLHF.

The chain is built from TRBV29-1 and TRBJ1-2, with 7 bases matching TRBD1. The CDR3 consists of 12 residues. Trimming took 6 bases from V and 8 from J; bases not matched to a gene: 9. Per the germline V gene, CDR1 is SQVTM and CDR2 is ANQGSEA. The CDR3 sequence is CSVRQGGEGYTF. As DNA, the CDR3 is TGCAGCGTCAGACAGGGTGGGGAGGGCTACACCTTC.

The rearrangement links TRBV5-6 to TRBJ2-7; TRBD1 aligns across 7 bases. CDR3 size: 14 residues. Germline V CDR1 and CDR2: SGHDT, YYEEEE. V gave up 4 bases and J gave up 2 bases; unmatched junction bases: 6. The CDR3 nucleotides are TGTGCCAGCAGCCCCCGCGGACAGGCCTACGAGCAGTACTTC. This codes for CASSPRGQAYEQYF. Drawing the rest from reference TRBV5-6 and TRBJ2-7, the complete variable domain is DAGVTQSPTHLIKTRGQQVTLRCSPKSGHDTVSWYQQALGQGPQFIFQYYEEEERQRGNFPDRFSGHQFPNYSSELNVNALLLGDSALYLCASSPRGQAYEQYFGPGTRLTVT.